This entry lists 9 T cell receptor beta chains sequenced from one sample in a study of cytomegalovirus exposure and HLA in healthy donors. Assay: immunoSEQ multiplex PCR; the TCRdb copy retains only in-frame clones and omits some. The table lists about 73,000 clones, about 95% of them singletons. Input material: PBMCs. The receptors were sampled from a man younger than 30 in good health and CMV-seronegative.

This sequence joins TRBV30 and TRBJ2-7; TRBD2 agrees at 11 bases. Germline V lookup: CDR1 GTSNPN, CDR2 SVGIG (reference sequence). V shed 0 bases, J shed 4 bases, and the junction held 8 bases outside the gene matches. The CDR3 has 16 residues. CDR3 sequence: CAWSVFSGGDKYEQYF. The CDR3 DNA reads TGTGCCTGGAGTGTGTTTAGCGGGGGGGACAAGTACGAGCAGTACTTC. The variable domain in full, with the rest retrieved from reference TRBV30 and TRBJ2-7, is SQTIHQWPATLVQPVGSPLSLECTVEGTSNPNLYWYRQAAGRGLQLLFYSVGIGQISSEVPQNLSASRPQDRQFILSSKKLLLSDSGFYLCAWSVFSGGDKYEQYFGPGTRLTVT.

A few counts support this clone. The chain couples TRBV7-2 to TRBJ2-7; D possibly corresponds to TRBD1 (6 bases). From germline, CDR1 is SGHTA and CDR2 FQGNSA. Trimming took 6 bases from V and 5 from J, leaving 20 bases between them. The CDR3 contains 15 residues. The CDR3 is CASSSTLGGIHEQYF. Written as DNA, the CDR3 is TGTGCCAGCAGTTCCACCCTAGGGGGAATCCACGAGCAGTACTTC.

The chain employs TRBV5-1 and TRBJ2-3; D possibly corresponds to TRBD2 (6 bases). Germline V gene lookup returns CDR1 SGHRS and CDR2 YFSETQ. V lost 1 base to trimming and J lost 7 bases, with 16 bases between them. The CDR3 has 15 residues. Here the CDR3 reads CASSLSTLAGNTQYF. The CDR3 bases are TGCGCCAGCAGCTTGTCGACACTAGCTGGGAATACGCAGTATTTT.

This chain uses TRBV11-2 with TRBJ1-2, with TRBD1 matching over 9 bases. The CDR3 has 18 residues. The germline V gene has CDR1 SGHAT and CDR2 FQNNGV. V lost 6 bases to trimming and J lost 4 bases; unmatched junction nucleotides: 18. CDR3 DNA sequence: TGTGCCAGCAGTTCCCTTCGGGACAGGGTACCAACATTCTATGGCTACACCTTC. This encodes CASSSLRDRVPTFYGYTF.

The chain combines TRBV6-1 with TRBJ1-3; the D gene is possibly TRBD1 (6 bases). V was pared by 0 bases and J by 4 bases, with 10 bases between. The germline CDR1 and CDR2 sequences are MNHNS and SASEGT. CDR3 length: 15 residues. The CDR3 reads CASSEASQGGNTIYF. The CDR3 DNA reads as TGTGCCAGCAGTGAAGCGAGTCAGGGGGGAAACACCATATATTTT.

The V and J genes are TRBV4-1 and TRBJ1-1, with TRBD1 matching 9 bases. The V and J ends lost 4 bases and 0 bases, in that order; junction bases with no gene match: 3. This CDR3 region has 15 residues. Germline V lookup: CDR1 MGHRA, CDR2 YSYEKL. The DNA of the CDR3 is TGCGCCAGCAGCCCCGACAGGGGGATGAACACTGAAGCTTTCTTT. This codes for CASSPDRGMNTEAFF.

This clone was recorded at least ten times. The V call is TRBV5-1, the J call TRBJ2-3; D is unclear. The CDR3 runs 14 residues. The V end lost 0 bases, the J end lost 2 bases, and 7 bases lay between the germline ends. CDR1 SGHRS and CDR2 YFSETQ come from the germline V gene. CDR3 in amino acids: CASSLDSYTDTQYF. The CDR3 DNA reads as TGCGCCAGCAGCTTGGACAGCTACACAGATACGCAGTATTTT.

The chain recombines TRBV7-2 with TRBJ1-6; TRBD1 matches at 7 bases. Per germline, CDR1 SGHTA and CDR2 FQGNSA. V lost 4 bases to trimming and J lost 7 bases; unmatched junction nucleotides: 7. The CDR3 length is 15 residues. The CDR3 DNA follows: TGTGCCAGCAGCTCGGTAGGGACAGCCAATTCACCCCTCCACTTT. This translates into CASSSVGTANSPLHF.

The chain links TRBV12-5 to TRBJ1-1; 8 bases map to TRBD1. The CDR3 totals 13 residues. V trimming: 9 bases; J trimming: 5 bases; junction bases outside the gene matches: 8. Germline lookup yields CDR1 LGHNT and CDR2 FRNRAP. The CDR3 is CASYRGARTEAFF. The CDR3 DNA follows: TGTGCTAGCTACAGGGGGGCGAGGACTGAAGCTTTCTTT.